This TCR beta chain was sequenced during a study of blood T cell repertoires in COVID-19. The method was immunoSEQ multiplex PCR; TCRdb's version includes in-frame clones alone and lacks a portion of them. This table has a few hundred thousand clones, approximately 83% appearing once. V gave up 5 bases and J gave up 0 bases; unmatched junction bases: 2. Germline V gene data show CDR1 as SGHTA and CDR2 as FQGNSA. The CDR3 extends over 15 amino acids. The chain uses TRBV7-2 and TRBJ2-2; 8 nucleotides align to TRBD1. The receptor was derived from a man younger than 40 who had recovered from COVID-19. Sequenced sample: PBMCs or T cells enriched from blood (not recorded which). The CDR3, as DNA: TGTGCCAGCAGCCGGACAGGGACGAACACCGGGGAGCTGTTTTTT. Amino acid sequence: CASSRTGTNTGELFF.